Shown below are 9 T cell receptor beta chains from a single sample sequenced in a study of blood T cell repertoires in COVID-19. The assay was immunoSEQ multiplex PCR, and TCRdb's table has in-frame clones only and misses some. This table holds some 490,000 clones, roughly 88% found once. Sequencing was carried out using peripheral blood. The receptor source for this set is a human donor in a cohort sampled during active COVID-19.

This clone was picked up one time. This chain joins TRBV27 and TRBJ1-5; perhaps TRBD1 as D (6 bases). Germline V gene data show CDR1 as MNHEY and CDR2 as SMNVEV (reference sequence). The CDR3 runs 16 residues. Trimming left V 5 bases short and J 0 bases short, with 14 bases between. This CDR3 is CASSPRQAISNQPQHF. CDR3 bases: TGTGCCAGCAGTCCCCGACAGGCGATTAGCAATCAGCCCCAGCATTTT.

The rearrangement links TRBV7-3 to TRBJ2-5; the D gene is possibly TRBD1 (5 bases). The CDR3 runs to 13 residues. The germline V gene encodes CDR1 SGHTA and CDR2 FQGTGA. The V end was cut by 5 bases, the J end by 7 bases, with 14 bases between. In DNA, the CDR3 is TGTGCCAGCAGCGGACGCCCGCAGGGGACCCAGTACTTC. Translated: CASSGRPQGTQYF.

This chain links TRBV11-2 with TRBJ2-5, with D maybe TRBD1 (6 bases). The V end was cut by 5 bases, the J end by 5 bases, with 18 bases between. The CDR3 sequence is 15 residues long. In germline, CDR1 is SGHAT, CDR2 FQNNGV. CDR3 coding DNA: TGTGCCAGCAGCCTTTCGGGGACACCCATGGAGACCCAGTACTTC. Translated: CASSLSGTPMETQYF.

This rearrangement joins TRBV20-1 to TRBJ1-6; D is perhaps TRBD1 (5 bases). Trimming cost V 3 bases and J 1 base, with 10 bases left between them. CDR1 DFQATT and CDR2 SNEGSKA come from the germline V gene (reference sequence). CDR3 length: 15 residues. Here the CDR3 reads CSASSGGSYNSPLHF. The CDR3 DNA sequence: TGCAGTGCTAGTAGCGGGGGTTCCTATAATTCACCCCTCCACTTT.

This chain joins TRBV30 and TRBJ1-1; D unresolved. CDR1 and CDR2 (germline): GTSNPN, SVGIG (reference sequence). Trimming removed 2 bases from V and 8 bases from J, with 9 bases in between. The length of the CDR3 is 11 residues. The CDR3 loop is CAWSSVEEAFF. For the CDR3, the DNA is TGTGCCTGGAGTTCGGTAGAAGAAGCTTTCTTT. Together with reference TRBV30 and TRBJ1-1, the CDR3 gives the full variable domain: SQTIHQWPATLVQPVGSPLSLECTVEGTSNPNLYWYRQAAGRGLQLLFYSVGIGQISSEVPQNLSASRPQDRQFILSSKKLLLSDSGFYLCAWSSVEEAFFGQGTRLTVV.

CDR3 loop: CASSWAGGEIWGTDTQYF. The CDR3 DNA sequence: TGCGCCAGCTCTTGGGCAGGGGGCGAGATATGGGGCACAGATACGCAGTATTTT. The chain joins TRBV23-1 to TRBJ2-3, with 8 bases aligning to TRBD1. TRBV23-1 is assigned to the ORF class and has an uncertain function. The CDR3 runs to 18 residues. V gave up 8 bases and J gave up 1 base; unmatched junction bases: 17.

This clone was counted once. Here the CDR3 reads CASSVRAGRSTEAFF. The CDR3 DNA follows: TGTGCCAGCAGCGTGCGGGCGGGCCGGAGCACTGAAGCTTTCTTT. The chain has TRBV9 and TRBJ1-1, with unresolved D. Trimming removed 2 bases from V and 4 bases from J, with 15 bases in between. Germline CDR1 reads SGDLS; CDR2 reads YYNGEE. CDR3 size: 15 residues. The full variable domain, its missing parts supplied by reference TRBV9 and TRBJ1-1, is DSGVTQTPKHLITATGQRVTLRCSPRSGDLSVYWYQQSLDQGLQFLIQYYNGEERAKGNILERFSAQQFPDLHSELNLSSLELGDSALYFCASSVRAGRSTEAFFGQGTRLTVV.

The chain employs TRBV18 and TRBJ2-3; weak D call: TRBD2 (6 bases). This CDR3 has 15 amino acids. CDR1 KGHSH and CDR2 LQKENI come from the germline V gene. Trimming left V 4 bases short and J 6 bases short, with 17 bases between. The CDR3 is CASSLGTAAGDTQYF. The CDR3 DNA follows: TGTGCCAGCTCACTTGGGACTGCTGCTGGGGATACGCAGTATTTT.

In its sample, this clone was seen once. This sequence joins TRBV7-9 and TRBJ2-7; maybe TRBD1 (6 bases). This CDR3 spans 14 amino acids. The ends were cut back, 4 bases at V and 2 bases at J, with 12 bases in the middle. The germline gives CDR1 SEHNR, CDR2 FQNEAQ (reference sequence). The CDR3 DNA follows: TGTGCCAGCAGCTCTTCAGGGGCCCCCTACGAGCAGTACTTC. Its protein product is CASSSSGAPYEQYF. Using reference TRBV7-9 and TRBJ2-7 for the parts outside the CDR3, the full variable domain is DTGVSQNPRHKITKRGQNVTFRCDPISEHNRLYWYRQTLGQGPEFLTYFQNEAQLEKSRLLSDRFSAERPKGSFSTLEIQRTEQGDSAMYLCASSSSGAPYEQYFGPGTRLTVT.